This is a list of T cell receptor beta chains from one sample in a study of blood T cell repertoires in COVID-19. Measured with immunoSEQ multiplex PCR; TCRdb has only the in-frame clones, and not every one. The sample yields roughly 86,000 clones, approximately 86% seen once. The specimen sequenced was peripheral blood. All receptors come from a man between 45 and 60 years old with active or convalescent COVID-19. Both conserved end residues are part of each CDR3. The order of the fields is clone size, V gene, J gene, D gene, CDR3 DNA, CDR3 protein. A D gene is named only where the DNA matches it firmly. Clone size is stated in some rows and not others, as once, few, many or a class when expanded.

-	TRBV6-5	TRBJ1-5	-	TGTGCCAGCAGCCCCCAGGGGCCTCTCCATCCCCAGCATTTT	CASSPQGPLHPQHF
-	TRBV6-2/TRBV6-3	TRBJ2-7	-	TGTGCCAGCAGTTACTCGTTTACAGGGTACGAGCAGTACTTC	CASSYSFTGYEQYF
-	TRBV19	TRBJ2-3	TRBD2	TGTGCCAGTAGTATACCTAGCGGGGGTACAGATACGCAGTATTTT	CASSIPSGGTDTQYF
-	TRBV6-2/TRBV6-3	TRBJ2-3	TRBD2	TGTGCCAGCAGTTACCCTTCGGGGACTAGCGGGGGGGCTACAGATACGCAGTATTTT	CASSYPSGTSGGATDTQYF
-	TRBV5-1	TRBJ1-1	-	TGCGCCAGCAGCTTGCGGCAGGATAACACTGAAGCTTTCTTT	CASSLRQDNTEAFF
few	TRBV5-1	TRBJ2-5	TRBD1	TGCGCCAGCAGCCCGGGACAGCCGCAAGAGACCCAGTACTTC	CASSPGQPQETQYF
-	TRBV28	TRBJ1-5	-	TGTGCCAGCAGTCGTACAGGGATGGGGGCAAGTCAGCCCCAGCATTTT	CASSRTGMGASQPQHF
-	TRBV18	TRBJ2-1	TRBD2	TGTGCCAGCTCACGCCGACTAGCGGGGGATAACAATGAGCAGTTCTTC	CASSRRLAGDNNEQFF
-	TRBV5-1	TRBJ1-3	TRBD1	TGCGCCAGCAGCTTGGACAGGGGCCTGGACGACACCATATATTTT	CASSLDRGLDDTIYF
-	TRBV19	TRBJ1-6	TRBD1	TGTGCCAGTAGCAGACAGGGCGGATACCCCCTCCACTTT	CASSRQGGYPLHF
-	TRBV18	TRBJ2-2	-	TGTGCCAGCTCAGACCGGACAGCCAACACCGGGGAGCTGTTTTTT	CASSDRTANTGELFF
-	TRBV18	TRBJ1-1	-	TGTGCCAGCTCACCACCTGCTACGAACACTGAAGCTTTCTTT	CASSPPATNTEAFF
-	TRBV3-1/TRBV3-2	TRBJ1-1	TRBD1	TGTGCCAGCAGTCCAACATGGGCGGGGCAGGGGGACACTGAAGCTTTCTTT	CASSPTWAGQGDTEAFF
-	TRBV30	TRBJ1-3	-	TGTGCCTGGCGTCCCTCTGGAAACACCATATATTTT	CAWRPSGNTIYF
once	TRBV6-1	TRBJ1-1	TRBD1	TGTGCCAGCAGTGGGCCGACAGGGGTCGCGAACACTGAAGCTTTCTTT	CASSGPTGVANTEAFF
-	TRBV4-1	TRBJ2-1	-	TGCGCCAGCAGCCAAGGGTCTTCAGTCAATGAGCAGTTCTTC	CASSQGSSVNEQFF
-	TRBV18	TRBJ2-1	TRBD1	TGTGCCAGCTCACCGAGGGGGCCGGGTGAGCAGTTCTTC	CASSPRGPGEQFF
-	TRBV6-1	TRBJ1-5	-	TGTGCCAGCAGTGAAGTCAGGAGTGGGGCGGGCAATCAGCCCCAGCATTTT	CASSEVRSGAGNQPQHF
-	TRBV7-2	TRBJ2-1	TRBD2	TGTGCCAGCAGCTTCCTAGCGGGGGGGCAAGGGAATGAGCAGTTCTTC	CASSFLAGGQGNEQFF
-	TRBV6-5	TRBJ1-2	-	TGTGCCAGCAGTTACGGGAGACTTTCCTCGAGTGGCTACACCTTC	CASSYGRLSSSGYTF
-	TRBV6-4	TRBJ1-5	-	TGTGCCAGCAGTGATGAGGGATCAGGGGCCTCCAATCAGCCCCAGCATTTT	CASSDEGSGASNQPQHF
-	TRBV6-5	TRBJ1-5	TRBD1	TGTGCCAGCAGGGACAGGGATAATCAGCCCCAGCATTTT	CASRDRDNQPQHF
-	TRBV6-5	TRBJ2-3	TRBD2	TGTGCCACTTCGACTAGCGGGGGAGGAAATACGCAGTATTTT	CATSTSGGGNTQYF
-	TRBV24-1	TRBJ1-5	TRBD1	TGTGCCACCAGTGACCCCGGGACAGGGGGCCTCAATCAGCCCCAGCATTTT	CATSDPGTGGLNQPQHF
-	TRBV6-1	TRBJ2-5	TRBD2	TGTGCCAGCAGTGAGCCTACTAGCGGGGGGAAAGAGACCCAGTACTTC	CASSEPTSGGKETQYF
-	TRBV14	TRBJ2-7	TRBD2	TGTGCCAGCAGCCAAGACGGAGCGGGGGTTCTCTACGAGCAGTACTTC	CASSQDGAGVLYEQYF
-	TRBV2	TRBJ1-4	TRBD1	TGTGCCAGCAGCCTTGGGGGACAGTATAATGAAAAACTGTTTTTT	CASSLGGQYNEKLFF
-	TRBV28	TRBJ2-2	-	TGTGCCAGCAGTTCTCAGGGGAACACCGGGGAGCTGTTTTTT	CASSSQGNTGELFF
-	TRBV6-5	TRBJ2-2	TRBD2	TGTGCCAGCAGGGATAGCGGGGTTGGGGAGCTGTTTTTT	CASRDSGVGELFF
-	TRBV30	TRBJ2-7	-	TGTGCCTGGAGTGGGGGGGGCGCGTTCGAGCAGTACTTC	CAWSGGGAFEQYF
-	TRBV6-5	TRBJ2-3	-	TGTGCCAGCGAGGAGCGGACCACTAGCACAGATACGCAGTATTTT	CASEERTTSTDTQYF
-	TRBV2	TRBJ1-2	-	TGTGCCAGCAGTGCGCGGCTTACCTATGGCTACACCTTC	CASSARLTYGYTF
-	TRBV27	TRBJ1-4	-	TGTGCCAGCAGTTCGCCGGGGATTGGGAGAGAAAAACTGTTTTTT	CASSSPGIGREKLFF
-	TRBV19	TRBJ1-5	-	TGTGCCAGTAGTCCTGGGGGGGCCGTAACGAATCAGCCCCAGCATTTT	CASSPGGAVTNQPQHF
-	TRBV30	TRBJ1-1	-	TGTGCCTGGAGTGTACCGGGGGGCACTGAAGCTTTCTTT	CAWSVPGGTEAFF
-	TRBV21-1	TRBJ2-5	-	TGTGCCAGCAGCAAAGTGGCTAGCGGGGGGCAAGAGACCCAGTACTTC	CASSKVASGGQETQYF